The clone carrying this T cell receptor (beta chain) was picked up a small number of times. What it binds is not known. The sample, approximately 10 milliliters of peripheral blood, was drawn from each donor. The entry originates in a study of blood T cells in healthy people across ages. Findings of the study overall: Diversity of TCR beta per million T cells declined in a roughly linear way with age. When set beside aged donors, long-lived donors presented more naive CD4+ cells and higher diversity.

Through a sample-barcoded 5' primer and a J-beta primer mix, a second PCR was run for about 7 to 12 cycles. Every cDNA molecule bore a tag from a template-switch adaptor containing 12 random nucleotides. TCRdb passed the 5' RACE reads through MiXCR, listing each CDR3 protein once. Of about 1.5 million distinct CDR3 sequences listed, approximately 39% were seen once; the top ten hold over 3.5%. V was trimmed by 0 bases and J by 7 bases, leaving 12 bases between them. The CDR3 covers 15 residues. CDR1 LGHNA and CDR2 YSLEER come from the germline V gene. The TCR comes from a woman under 30 in good health. The V and J genes are TRBV4-3 and TRBJ1-4; D remains ambiguous. Sequenced input: blood. CDR3 nucleotides: TGCGCCAGCAGCCAAGACAGGACCCTTACTGAAAAACTGTTTTTT. Encoded protein: CASSQDRTLTEKLFF.